The clone carrying this TCR beta chain was seen just once. Trimming at V came to 8 bases and at J to 5 bases, leaving 22 bases not matched to a gene. Germline CDR1 LNHDA, CDR2 SQIVND (reference sequence). The CDR3 runs to 19 residues. Libraries were prepared by immunoSEQ multiplex PCR; TCRdb keeps only in-frame clonotypes and omits some of them. The data contain about 84,000 clones, 80% to 90% of them singletons. The sample originates from a study of T cell responses to AZD1222 COVID-19 vaccine. The clonotype comes from an adult in good health. The chain is built from TRBV19 and TRBJ2-1; 9 bases match TRBD2. The sequenced sample was peripheral blood, obtained on day 0 of AZD1222 vaccination. The CDR3 sequence: CASRAKFQVGVAGDNEQFF. Here the CDR3 DNA reads TGTGCCAGTCGCGCGAAATTTCAGGTTGGGGTAGCGGGAGACAATGAGCAGTTCTTC.